The 31 T cell receptor beta chains below were found in one sample sequenced in a study of cytomegalovirus exposure and HLA in healthy donors. In the PCR, 60 Vbeta and 13 Jbeta primers were used. Clones were sequenced by immunoSEQ multiplex PCR, and TCRdb holds only the in-frame ones, with some missing. The sample shows around 260,000 clones, under 90% of them seen only once. Sequenced sample: PBMCs. The receptors originated from a girl between 2 and 10 years old in good health and CMV-seronegative.

The chain recombines TRBV28 with TRBJ2-1; a possible D gene is TRBD2 (5 bases). Trimming shortened V by 7 bases and J by 5 bases, and 15 bases separated the two germline ends. From germline, CDR1 is MDHEN and CDR2 SYDVKM. The CDR3 extends over 14 amino acids. The DNA of the CDR3 is TGTGCCAGCACGGGCGGGCGTGGACACAATGAGCAGTTCTTC. This codes for CASTGGRGHNEQFF.

This chain joins TRBV27 and TRBJ2-3; tentative D call: TRBD2 (6 bases). V was trimmed by 4 bases and J by 4 bases, leaving 21 bases between them. Germline loops: CDR1 MNHEY, CDR2 SMNVEV (reference sequence). The CDR3 sequence is 17 residues long. The CDR3 bases are TGTGCCAGCAGTTCCCTCTCGACTAGAGGCTCAGCAGATACGCAGTATTTT. Encoded protein: CASSSLSTRGSADTQYF.

The chain couples TRBV13 to TRBJ2-7; 13 bases are shared with TRBD2. V was pared by 4 bases and J by 7 bases, with 13 bases of the junction left unmatched. Looked up from germline, CDR1 is PRHDT and CDR2 is FYEKMQ (reference sequence). CDR3 length: 17 amino acids. CDR3 bases: TGTGCCAGCAGCTCTCGAAGGACTAGCGGGAGTTCGGGAGAGCAGTACTTC. It yields the protein CASSSRRTSGSSGEQYF.

This clone occurred a few times. V is TRBV27 and J is TRBJ2-1, with 9 bases matching TRBD2. The CDR3 contains 16 residues. Losses at the gene ends were 6 bases for V and 2 bases for J; bases not matched to a gene: 8. CDR1 and CDR2 from the germline V gene are MNHEY and SMNVEV (reference sequence). The CDR3 reads CASSYLAGFAYNEQFF. The DNA of the CDR3 is TGTGCCAGCAGCTACCTAGCGGGATTCGCCTACAATGAGCAGTTCTTC.

The rearrangement uses TRBV4-2 and TRBJ2-5; 9 bases line up with TRBD2. The CDR3 runs 16 residues. Trimming took 2 bases from V and 4 from J; bases not matched to a gene: 8. Germline loops: CDR1 LGHNA, CDR2 YNFKEQ. The CDR3 protein is CASSQSGGRATETQYF. The CDR3 nucleotides read TGTGCCAGCAGCCAAAGCGGCGGGAGGGCCACAGAGACCCAGTACTTC.

The chain couples TRBV21-1 to TRBJ2-7; the table's D call TRBD2 went unverified against the DNA. TRBV21-1 is classified as a pseudogene. CDR3 length equals 20 residues. CDR3 loop: CASSNRQGEGLAGFSYEQYF. In DNA form, the CDR3 reads TGTGCCAGCAGCAATCGTCAGGGCGAGGGGCTAGCGGGATTCTCCTACGAGCAGTACTTC.

CDR3 residues: CAWSGSGSSEQYF. CDR3 DNA sequence: TGTGCCTGGAGTGGCAGCGGGAGCAGCGAGCAGTACTTC. The chain joins TRBV30 to TRBJ2-7, with 8 bases identical to TRBD2. Germline V CDR1 and CDR2: GTSNPN, SVGIG (reference sequence). The CDR3 is made up of 13 amino acids. J lost 6 bases, V lost 1 base, and 5 bases had no gene match.

CDR3 DNA: TGTGCCAGCAGATTAACCGGGACAGGGCACGAGCAGTTCTTC. Protein: CASRLTGTGHEQFF. This chain joins TRBV6-7 and TRBJ2-1; TRBD1 matches 9 bases. TRBV6-7 belongs to the ORF category, with a function that is uncertain. V lost 6 bases and J lost 10; bases outside the gene matches: 10. This CDR3 is built from 14 residues.

This chain connects TRBV11-2 to TRBJ2-5; TRBD1 matches 7 bases. The CDR3 length is 15 residues. Germline V CDR1 and CDR2: SGHAT, FQNNGV. Trimming at V came to 5 bases and at J to 2 bases, leaving 8 bases not matched to a gene. The CDR3 bases are TGTGCCAGCAGCGCCACAGGGGCTCTACAAGAGACCCAGTACTTC. Its translation is CASSATGALQETQYF.

V and J are TRBV5-4 and TRBJ2-5, with D possibly TRBD2 on 7 matching bases. V was trimmed by 3 bases and J by 5 bases, leaving 17 bases between them. There are 15 residues in the CDR3. The germline V gene has CDR1 SGHNT and CDR2 YYREEE (reference sequence). CDR3 bases: TGTGCCAGCAGCTGGGGGGGGCGGGTCGGGGAGACCCAGTACTTC. It codes for CASSWGGRVGETQYF.

V usage is TRBV7-2 and J usage is TRBJ1-4; 7 bases are a match to TRBD1. This CDR3 is 16 amino acids long. Germline trimming cut 5 bases from V and 6 bases from J; bases unmatched to any gene: 12. Germline assignment: CDR1 SGHTA and CDR2 FQGNSA. CDR3 in amino acids: CASSPQGQGVYEKLFF. The CDR3 DNA follows: TGTGCCAGCAGCCCACAGGGTCAGGGGGTTTATGAAAAACTGTTTTTT.

This clone has a handful of counts. This chain connects TRBV5-6 to TRBJ2-7, with 7 bases lining up with TRBD1. The CDR3 covers 15 residues. The germline V gene has CDR1 SGHDT and CDR2 YYEEEE. J gave up 0 bases and V 4 bases, and 7 bases lay outside the gene matches. Written as DNA, the CDR3 is TGTGCCAGCAGCGTGCAGGGGGTGGGCTCCTACGAGCAGTACTTC. Protein sequence: CASSVQGVGSYEQYF.

The V and J genes are TRBV5-6 and TRBJ2-2, with 7 bases lining up with TRBD2. CDR1 and CDR2 from the germline V gene are SGHDT and YYEEEE. There are 15 residues in the CDR3. The ends lost 4 bases at V and 5 bases at J; junction bases unmatched: 8. The CDR3 DNA is TGTGCCAGCAGCCTCTCGTGGCGGGGGACCGGGGAGCTGTTTTTT. Translating gives CASSLSWRGTGELFF.

The J gene is TRBJ2-7, the V gene TRBV5-4; 8 bases map to TRBD2. The CDR3 sequence is 15 residues long. V lost 0 bases to trimming and J lost 6 bases; unmatched junction nucleotides: 8. Per the germline V gene, CDR1 is SGHNT and CDR2 is YYREEE (reference sequence). CDR3 amino acids: CASSLDGRAFGEQYF. Here the CDR3 DNA reads TGTGCCAGCAGCTTGGACGGGAGGGCCTTTGGCGAGCAGTACTTC.

This chain connects TRBV7-9 to TRBJ2-5; 9 bases are shared with TRBD1. The CDR3 has 13 amino acids. J lost 5 bases, V lost 8 bases, and 6 bases had no gene match. CDR1 and CDR2 from the germline V gene are SEHNR and FQNEAQ (reference sequence). The CDR3 loop reads CASLTGGLETQYF. The CDR3 nucleotides read TGTGCCAGCCTAACAGGGGGCTTGGAGACCCAGTACTTC.

The chain is built from TRBV2 and TRBJ1-5, with TRBD1 as a possible D gene (6 bases). The CDR3 runs to 14 residues. The germline V gene encodes CDR1 SNHLY and CDR2 FYNNEI. V lost 8 bases, J lost 9 bases, and 20 bases lay in between. CDR3 protein: CASLLTLGAGPQHF. CDR3 in DNA: TGTGCCAGCCTCCTTACTTTGGGGGCGGGGCCCCAGCATTTT. Full variable domain (remainder filled in from reference TRBV2 and TRBJ1-5): EPEVTQTPSHQVTQMGQEVILRCVPISNHLYFYWYRQILGQKVEFLVSFYNNEISEKSEIFDDQFSVERPDGSNFTLKIRSTKLEDSAMYFCASLLTLGAGPQHFGDGTRLSIL.

CDR3 coding DNA: TGTGCCAGCAGTTCTCAAGCGGGGTACACCTACGAGCAGTACTTC. This sequence encodes CASSSQAGYTYEQYF. The chain has TRBV6-6 and TRBJ2-7; TRBD2 matches 7 bases. The germline V gene has CDR1 MNHNY and CDR2 SVGAGI (reference sequence). The CDR3 runs to 15 residues. Unmatched junction bases numbered 8, after V lost 4 bases and J lost 2 bases.

The chain recombines TRBV6-5 with TRBJ2-1, with 9 bases identical to TRBD1. The CDR3 loop spans 14 amino acids. J lost 8 bases, V lost 1 base, and 3 bases had no gene match. Looked up from germline, CDR1 is MNHEY and CDR2 is SVGAGI. The CDR3 reads CASSYFRQGDEQFF. DNA of the CDR3: TGTGCCAGCAGTTACTTCAGACAGGGGGATGAGCAGTTCTTC.

This CDR3 is CASSIGLARDEQFF. DNA of the CDR3: TGTGCCAGTAGTATAGGACTAGCGCGGGATGAGCAGTTCTTC. The chain has TRBV19 and TRBJ2-1; 8 nucleotides align to TRBD2. The CDR3 runs 14 residues. J lost 8 bases, V lost 1 base, and 4 bases had no gene match. Germline CDR1 and CDR2: LNHDA and SQIVND (reference sequence).

The gene calls are TRBV5-5 and TRBJ1-1; 12 bases map to TRBD1. From germline, CDR1 is SGHKS and CDR2 YYEKEE (reference sequence). Germline trimming cut 4 bases from V and 4 bases from J; bases unmatched to any gene: 5. The CDR3 covers 15 residues. CDR3 coding DNA: TGTGCCAGCAGCCGGGGACAGGGGGCGAGCACTGAAGCTTTCTTT. Protein product: CASSRGQGASTEAFF. Using reference TRBV5-5 and TRBJ1-1 for the parts outside the CDR3, the full variable domain is DAGVTQSPTHLIKTRGQQVTLRCSPISGHKSVSWYQQVLGQGPQFIFQYYEKEERGRGNFPDRFSARQFPNYSSELNVNALLLGDSALYLCASSRGQGASTEAFFGQGTRLTVV.

The chain is built from TRBV5-8 and TRBJ1-5; TRBD1 might be the D (5 bases). V lost 4 bases and J 3 bases, leaving 17 bases between the germline ends. The CDR3 totals 16 residues. Germline CDR1 SGHTS, CDR2 YDEGEE. CDR3 in amino acids: CASSRITRDFNQPQHF. CDR3 coding DNA: TGTGCCAGCAGCCGTATCACCCGGGACTTCAATCAGCCCCAGCATTTT.

The gene calls are TRBV9 and TRBJ2-7; 8 bases map to TRBD2. Germline CDR1 is SGDLS and CDR2 is YYNGEE. V shed 0 bases and J 5 bases; nucleotides not matched to a gene: 7. The CDR3 runs to 15 residues. CDR3 bases: TGTGCCAGCAGCGTAGAGGCGGGAGGAGCCCACGAGCAGTACTTC. This translates into CASSVEAGGAHEQYF.

The rearrangement joins TRBV2 to TRBJ2-7; 9 positions match TRBD1. Germline assignment: CDR1 SNHLY and CDR2 FYNNEI. V trimming: 7 bases; J trimming: 6 bases; junction bases outside the gene matches: 10. The length of the CDR3 is 14 residues. The DNA of the CDR3 is TGTGCCAGCAAGGGGACAGGGCAAACCAGCGAGCAGTACTTC. Translating gives CASKGTGQTSEQYF.

This clone was detected a few times. The chain recombines TRBV28 with TRBJ2-3, with D maybe TRBD2 (6 bases). Trimming cost V 2 bases and J 2 bases, with 26 bases left between them. Germline CDR1 MDHEN, CDR2 SYDVKM. The CDR3 has 20 residues. CDR3 residues: CASSLSGTREFSGNTDTQYF. CDR3 nucleotide sequence: TGTGCCAGCAGTTTAAGTGGGACCCGGGAGTTTAGTGGAAACACAGATACGCAGTATTTT.

The chain links TRBV25-1 to TRBJ2-1; 7 nucleotides align to TRBD2. Germline trimming cut 8 bases from V and 6 bases from J; bases unmatched to any gene: 4. The germline V gene encodes CDR1 MGHDK and CDR2 SYGVNS. This CDR3 is 12 amino acids long. The CDR3 region is CASGWTSNEQFF. The CDR3 DNA is TGTGCCAGCGGATGGACTAGCAATGAGCAGTTCTTC.

The rearrangement links TRBV5-4 to TRBJ2-7, with TRBD2 matching over 7 bases. This CDR3 is 14 amino acids long. With 3 bases clipped from V and 5 bases from J, the junction kept 8 bases outside the gene matches. Per germline, CDR1 SGHNT and CDR2 YYREEE (reference sequence). CDR3 amino acids: CASSSGGLGDEQYF. The CDR3 DNA reads TGTGCCAGCAGCTCCGGTGGACTAGGCGACGAGCAGTACTTC.

The rearrangement joins TRBV10-3 to TRBJ2-5; 9 bases align to TRBD1. Judging by the DNA end, TRBJ2-7 fits better; the J call may be wrong. The V gene's germline CDR1 is ENHRY and CDR2 SYGVKD. This CDR3 is 15 amino acids long. CDR3 residues: CAISESTGQGYEQYF. In DNA form, the CDR3 reads TGTGCCATCAGTGAGTCGACGGGACAGGGCTACGAGCAGTACTTC.

The rearrangement joins TRBV19 to TRBJ1-5, with TRBD1 matching 9 bases. The CDR3 is 15 amino acids. Trimming at V came to 3 bases and at J to 5 bases, leaving 5 bases not matched to a gene. Per germline, CDR1 LNHDA and CDR2 SQIVND (reference sequence). The CDR3 region has the DNA TGTGCCAGTAGTATCGGGACAGGGCTTGATCAGCCCCAGCATTTT. Its protein product is CASSIGTGLDQPQHF.

This clone showed up just a few times. The rearrangement links TRBV30 to TRBJ1-5; D call uncertain. CDR3 length: 13 residues. The germline CDR1 and CDR2 sequences are GTSNPN and SVGIG (reference sequence). V gave up 3 bases and J gave up 0 bases, with 6 bases separating them. The CDR3: CAWRTSSNQPQHF. The CDR3 coding sequence is TGTGCCTGGAGGACAAGTAGCAATCAGCCCCAGCATTTT.

Comment on this clone: Other DNA sequences of this sample code for an identical CDR3. V is TRBV6-5 and J is TRBJ1-5, with no clear D. CDR3 size: 14 residues. Germline loops: CDR1 MNHEY, CDR2 SVGAGI. Trimming removed 0 bases at V and 0 bases at J, with 3 bases between. The DNA of the CDR3 is TGTGCCAGCAGTTACTCGAGTAGCAATCAGCCCCAGCATTTT. It specifies CASSYSSSNQPQHF.

This chain connects TRBV28 to TRBJ2-6, with a possible D match to TRBD1 (6 bases). CDR1 and CDR2 (germline): MDHEN, SYDVKM. The CDR3 has 18 residues. Trimming took off 1 base at V and 1 base at J, with 14 bases between the two ends. DNA for the CDR3: TGTGCCAGCAGTTTATTTTCAGGACAGCCATCTGGGGCCAACGTCCTGACTTTC. It is translated as CASSLFSGQPSGANVLTF.